This TCR beta chain was captured in a study of radiation and T cells in renal cell carcinoma. This clone was picked up one time. This sample's treatment: treatment-naive control, cytoreductive nephrectomy. Measured with immunoSEQ multiplex PCR; TCRdb has only the in-frame clones, and not every one. The repertoire has over 15,000 clones, about 53% of them found once; the top ten carry roughly a tenth. Source: tumor tissue, taken from a patient whose treatment was nephrectomy without radiotherapy. The clonotype comes from a man aged 35 to 55 with renal cell carcinoma.

The CDR3 is CASSYWVNEQFF. DNA for the CDR3: TGTGCCAGCAGTTACTGGGTCAATGAGCAGTTCTTC. The rearrangement links TRBV6-6 to TRBJ2-1, with no clear D. The CDR3 consists of 12 residues. The germline CDR1 and CDR2 sequences are MNHNY and SVGAGI (reference sequence). The V end lost 1 base, the J end lost 6 bases, and 4 bases lay between the germline ends.